The rows below give T cell receptor beta chains drawn from one sample of a study of human thymus T cells. Sequenced by immunoSEQ multiplex PCR; TCRdb stores in-frame clones only, minus some. Among some 120,000 clones, around 95% were seen once, and the ten largest hold around 0.022%. Specimen: thymus tissue. All receptors derive from a boy younger than two with a congenital heart defect but otherwise immunologically healthy. Both conserved end residues are part of each CDR3. Fields, in order: V gene, CDR3 protein.

TRBV9 | CASSGRQGSNSPLHF
TRBV13 | CASTTDTQYF
TRBV11-3 | CASSLGYNEQFF
TRBV5-6 | CASSLKPPGQGTDTQYF
TRBV21-1 | CASSKALLKQGDTEAFF
TRBV6-6 | CASSYSTLYTQYF
TRBV27 | CASHNTPGEQFF
TRBV7-2 | CASSLVRGGPPYNEQFF
TRBV25-1 | CASSERQIYSNQPQHF
TRBV5-1 | CASSWEGPSATGELFF
TRBV10-3 | CAISSGQGEENYGYTF
TRBV2 | CASSEGGSTDTQYF
TRBV1 | CTREGLAGNEQYF
TRBV6-5 | CASRTGTGVTQYF
TRBV9 | CASSVGGANVLTF
TRBV2 | CASFRTGKSGYTF
TRBV11-3 | CASSPRTGYSSYEQYF
TRBV5-6 | CASSAGRLRDGYTF
TRBV4-1 | CASSQDRGLTTTGELFF
TRBV29-1 | CSVEDRQSRGYNTEAFF
TRBV10-3 | CAISGGQRPYYEQYF
TRBV27 | CASSPDRVAGNQPQHF
TRBV28 | CASSNRGDGYTF
TRBV6-4 | CASSAWLNTEAFF
TRBV11-2 | CASSFHSGADTQYF
TRBV4-1 | CASSQGPDGLSDTQYF